This T cell receptor beta chain was obtained from a study of blood T cell repertoires in COVID-19 (dated by TCRdb to 2019 to 2021). With regard to the full study: Collaborator samples came from the United States, Italy and Spain and covered acute and convalescent phases of COVID-19. The material from the prospective study consisted of cDNA or gDNA derived from T cells, B-cell-depleted T cells, or PBMCs. The dataset comprised deeply sampled blood TCRbeta repertoires from subjects exposed to, actively infected with, or recovered from COVID-19. The repertoires were released in a freely available public database intended as a resource for research on the immune response to SARS-CoV-2. Samples came from the ongoing ImmuneRACE study (first 160 participants) plus 1,254 subjects from 6 global collaborators. Sample metadata almost always included a de-identified subject ID, COVID-19 status, age in years and sex. Where available, HLA class I and class II types were obtained from metadata supplied by the sample provider rather than from assay-based typing.

The paper as a whole reports these results and caveats: Clinical and demographic metadata were provided uncurated, with the amount varying by source and participant.

TCRbeta CDR3 regions were amplified from genomic DNA by means of the immunoSEQ Assay, a bias-controlled multiplex PCR. Processing in the source paper ran as follows. Nucleated cell counts per sample were estimated from amplification of reference gene primers within the assay. Sequence reads were collapsed and filtered to measure the absolute abundance of every unique TCRbeta CDR3 rearrangement. For each sample, productive Simpson clonality was calculated as the square root of Simpson's diversity index across productive rearrangements. Sourced from immuneACCESS, this table was stored by TCRdb with only in-frame sequences that have V and J called. A share of the clones is absent; for the studies checked, an unresolved V gene accounts for under half, and the remainder has no known explanation. The V and J calls and clone size were taken over from that table, and D and trimming were inferred from the DNA. This sample gives 50,000 or so clones in total; 90% of them show up just once. The ten largest clones represent roughly 9.8% of the sample.

Each collaborating institution followed its own protocols to collect whole blood in K2EDTA tubes. For TCRbeta analysis, collaborator samples were shipped as frozen whole blood, as isolated PBMCs, or as DNA extracted from either sample type. The germline V and J ends show losses of 3 bases and 6 bases respectively, and no gene match explains 17 bases of the junction. The CDR3 has 17 amino acids, counting the end cysteine and phenylalanine. Only CDR3 DNA remains: 51 bases, in frame from the first base. Reading the germline V gene gives CDR1 MGHRA and CDR2 YSYEKL. As for this clone: Its target antigen remains unknown. Per-base qualities were not stored, and no clone one base away is much larger.

Sequencing used peripheral blood. The clonotype was recovered from a woman over 75 with acute or convalescent COVID-19. The V gene is TRBV4-1 and the J gene is TRBJ2-7, with 7 junctional bases fitting TRBD1. The DNA reads TGCGCCAGCAGCCACCTCCAGACAGGGCCCTTAGCCATCGAGCAGTACTTC. It encodes CASSHLQTGPLAIEQYF.